Each of the 23 T cell receptor beta chains below was sequenced from the same sample in a study of cytomegalovirus exposure and HLA in healthy donors. Sequencing used immunoSEQ multiplex PCR; TCRdb keeps in-frame clones, though not all of them. In the table there are about 50,000 clones, almost 95% of which are singletons. Sequences were obtained from PBMCs. The receptors derive from a young man in good health and CMV-seronegative.

The chain combines TRBV13 with TRBJ2-1; the D gene is possibly TRBD2 (6 bases). The germline V and J ends were trimmed by 8 bases and 6 bases, with 14 bases remaining between them. The CDR3 covers 13 residues. Germline V gene data show CDR1 as PRHDT and CDR2 as FYEKMQ (reference sequence). The CDR3 sequence is CASATGGSNEQFF. The CDR3 DNA sequence: TGTGCCAGCGCTACTGGAGGGAGCAATGAGCAGTTCTTC.

This sequence joins TRBV27 and TRBJ2-7; D might be TRBD1 (6 bases). This CDR3 region has 17 residues. V was shortened by 5 bases and J by 5 bases, with 25 bases between the two germline ends. Per germline, CDR1 MNHEY and CDR2 SMNVEV (reference sequence). The CDR3 bases are TGTGCCAGCAGTCGAGAGAGGGCAGGGGTCGTTGGGCACGAGCAGTACTTC. Translating it yields CASSRERAGVVGHEQYF.

The chain carries TRBV9 and TRBJ1-1; the D gene is possibly TRBD1 (6 bases). Germline V gives CDR1 SGDLS, CDR2 YYNGEE. CDR3 length: 14 residues. Deletions cut 4 bases from V and 1 base from J, with 11 bases between. The CDR3 sequence is CASSPRGGNTEAFF. The CDR3 DNA sequence: TGTGCCAGCAGCCCCAGAGGGGGGAACACTGAAGCTTTCTTT.

J is TRBJ2-7 and V is TRBV7-8; TRBD2 might be the D (5 bases). Germline V gives CDR1 SGHVS, CDR2 FQNEAQ. The CDR3 is made up of 13 amino acids. The V end lost 2 bases, the J end lost 5 bases, and 10 bases lay between the germline ends. Written as DNA, the CDR3 is TGTGCCAGCAGCTTACTACTAGAAGACGAGCAGTACTTC. Amino acids: CASSLLLEDEQYF.

Here the CDR3 DNA reads TGTGCCAGCAGCGCCTCTGACAGATGGGGCAGCGAGCAGTACTTC. This translates into CASSASDRWGSEQYF. The chain recombines TRBV7-6 with TRBJ2-5; maybe TRBD1 (5 bases). TRBJ2-7 matches the DNA end more closely, so the J call is doubtful. The germline gives CDR1 SGHVS, CDR2 FNYEAQ. This CDR3 has 15 residues.

The chain joins TRBV30 to TRBJ2-2, with 7 bases fitting TRBD2. With V trimmed by 5 bases and J by 6 bases, 12 bases remained unmatched. The CDR3 covers 15 residues. The germline CDR1 and CDR2 sequences are GTSNPN and SVGIG (reference sequence). CDR3 bases: TGTGCCTGGGCTAGGAGTAGGGCGGGGGCCGGGGAGCTGTTTTTT. Protein: CAWARSRAGAGELFF. The full variable domain, rest sourced from reference TRBV30 and TRBJ2-2, is SQTIHQWPATLVQPVGSPLSLECTVEGTSNPNLYWYRQAAGRGLQLLFYSVGIGQISSEVPQNLSASRPQDRQFILSSKKLLLSDSGFYLCAWARSRAGAGELFFGEGSRLTVL.

The chain links TRBV4-2 to TRBJ2-7; weak D call: TRBD2 (5 bases). CDR3 size: 17 residues. V was pared by 1 base and J by 0 bases, with 16 bases between. Looked up from germline, CDR1 is LGHNA and CDR2 is YNFKEQ. The CDR3 reads CASSQGALIANSYEQYF. The CDR3 region has the DNA TGTGCCAGCAGCCAAGGGGCCCTAATAGCGAACTCCTACGAGCAGTACTTC.

The V gene is TRBV29-1, the J gene TRBJ1-1; 9 bases match TRBD1. Germline CDR1 reads SQVTM; CDR2 reads ANQGSEA. V shed 5 bases and J 10 bases; nucleotides not matched to a gene: 5. The CDR3 sequence is 11 residues long. CDR3: CSVRTGVVAFF. The CDR3 region has the DNA TGCAGCGTTAGGACAGGGGTGGTAGCTTTCTTT.

The J gene is TRBJ2-7, the V gene TRBV18, with D possibly TRBD2 on 6 matching bases. Trimming shortened V by 3 bases and J by 3 bases, and 12 bases separated the two germline ends. Germline V gene lookup returns CDR1 KGHSH and CDR2 LQKENI. This CDR3 region has 14 residues. The CDR3 DNA reads as TGTGCCAGCTCACCGGCTGGACTACTCTACGAGCAGTACTTC. Its translation is CASSPAGLLYEQYF.

This clone appeared once. This chain joins TRBV6-1 and TRBJ1-2; TRBD1 matches at 10 bases. CDR1 and CDR2 from the germline V gene are MNHNS and SASEGT. Trimming took 6 bases from V and 8 from J; bases not matched to a gene: 9. The CDR3 runs 14 residues. The CDR3 coding sequence is TGTGCCAGCAGACCGGGACAGGGGCTTTGGGGCTACACCTTC. This sequence encodes CASRPGQGLWGYTF.

The V call is TRBV5-1, the J call TRBJ2-7, with 10 bases matching TRBD1. Germline loops: CDR1 SGHRS, CDR2 YFSETQ. V trimming: 2 bases; J trimming: 0 bases; junction bases outside the gene matches: 5. This CDR3 is built from 16 residues. Written as DNA, the CDR3 is TGCGCCAGCAGCTTACAAGGGACAGGGGTCTCCTACGAGCAGTACTTC. Translation gives CASSLQGTGVSYEQYF.

Here the CDR3 reads CSVLTGQESYEQYF. CDR3 DNA: TGCAGCGTTTTAACGGGACAGGAATCCTACGAGCAGTACTTC. V usage is TRBV29-1 and J usage is TRBJ2-7, with 8 positions matching TRBD1. CDR1 and CDR2 from the germline V gene are SQVTM and ANQGSEA. Losses at the gene ends were 5 bases for V and 1 base for J; bases not matched to a gene: 7. The CDR3 covers 14 residues.

The chain has TRBV5-1 and TRBJ2-2; D not resolved. CDR1 and CDR2 from the germline V gene are SGHRS and YFSETQ. The CDR3 spans 14 residues. The germline V and J ends were trimmed by 0 bases and 6 bases, with 9 bases remaining between them. The CDR3 loop reads CASSLAVIPGELFF. The CDR3 DNA reads as TGCGCCAGCAGCTTGGCTGTAATCCCCGGGGAGCTGTTTTTT.

The rearrangement links TRBV7-9 to TRBJ1-1; D not certain. The CDR3 loop spans 15 amino acids. The V and J ends lost 3 bases and 4 bases respectively, with 15 bases between them. The V gene's germline CDR1 is SEHNR and CDR2 FQNEAQ (reference sequence). The CDR3 loop is CASSFESNAVTEAFF. CDR3 DNA: TGTGCCAGCAGCTTTGAATCAAACGCGGTCACTGAAGCTTTCTTT.

V is TRBV11-3 and J is TRBJ2-5; TRBD1 matches 9 bases. Trimming at V came to 5 bases and at J to 3 bases, leaving 4 bases not matched to a gene. CDR1 and CDR2 (germline): SGHNT, YENEEA. CDR3 length: 14 amino acids. The CDR3 sequence is CASSRTGVEETQYF. CDR3 DNA sequence: TGTGCCAGCAGCCGGACAGGGGTTGAAGAGACCCAGTACTTC.

The chain recombines TRBV2 with TRBJ2-1; maybe TRBD2 (6 bases). This CDR3 spans 17 amino acids. Trimming left V 2 bases short and J 5 bases short, with 19 bases between. Germline CDR1 SNHLY, CDR2 FYNNEI. The CDR3 DNA reads as TGTGCCAGCAGTGAATCCCAGGGCTGGAGGGGAGACAATGAGCAGTTCTTC. This encodes CASSESQGWRGDNEQFF.

This rearrangement joins TRBV5-1 to TRBJ2-6; D perhaps matches TRBD1 (5 bases). V lost 2 bases and J lost 1, with 10 bases in between. The germline V gene encodes CDR1 SGHRS and CDR2 YFSETQ. This CDR3 contains 16 residues. The CDR3 coding sequence is TGCGCCAGCAGCTTAACAGGAAAATCTGGGGCCAACGTCCTGACTTTC. It yields the protein CASSLTGKSGANVLTF.

The rearrangement joins TRBV9 to TRBJ2-1; TRBD2 agrees at 11 bases. The germline V gene encodes CDR1 SGDLS and CDR2 YYNGEE. The CDR3 loop spans 17 amino acids. V dropped 0 bases and J dropped 2; count of bases not matched to a gene: 4. As DNA, the CDR3 is TGTGCCAGCAGCGTAGTAGGGACTAGCGGACCCTACAATGAGCAGTTCTTC. As protein: CASSVVGTSGPYNEQFF.

The V gene is TRBV25-1, the J gene TRBJ2-7, with TRBD1 as a possible D gene (5 bases). Trimming stripped 3 bases from V and 4 bases from J, with 10 bases between. Germline CDR1 is MGHDK and CDR2 is SYGVNS. This CDR3 has 13 residues. The CDR3 sequence: CASSDLQVYEQYF. CDR3 nucleotide sequence: TGTGCCAGCAGTGACTTACAGGTTTACGAGCAGTACTTC.

A note on this clone: This sample includes further DNA sequences coding for the same CDR3. The chain recombines TRBV18 with TRBJ2-2, with 9 bases fitting TRBD2. The germline CDR1 and CDR2 sequences are KGHSH and LQKENI. The CDR3 has 15 amino acids. With V trimmed by 6 bases and J by 1 base, 3 bases remained unmatched. The CDR3 spells CASSPTSGNTGELFF. CDR3 sequence (DNA): TGTGCCAGCTCTCCGACTAGCGGGAACACCGGGGAGCTGTTTTTT.

The chain joins TRBV7-9 to TRBJ2-1, with TRBD2 matching over 9 bases. Germline V CDR1 and CDR2: SEHNR, FQNEAQ (reference sequence). The CDR3 length is 14 residues. V lost 5 bases and J lost 7; bases outside the gene matches: 6. The CDR3 protein is CASSPGLARNEQFF. The CDR3 bases are TGTGCCAGCAGCCCAGGACTAGCGAGAAATGAGCAGTTCTTC.

The chain carries TRBV2 and TRBJ2-1, with 8 nucleotides matching TRBD2. Germline lookup yields CDR1 SNHLY and CDR2 FYNNEI. The trim removed 7 bases at V and 7 bases at J, leaving 9 bases unmatched. This CDR3 spans 14 amino acids. CDR3 DNA: TGTGCCAGCACCCGGGAGGGGCGGGGGAATGAGCAGTTCTTC. This sequence encodes CASTREGRGNEQFF. Full variable domain (missing parts from reference TRBV2 and TRBJ2-1): EPEVTQTPSHQVTQMGQEVILRCVPISNHLYFYWYRQILGQKVEFLVSFYNNEISEKSEIFDDQFSVERPDGSNFTLKIRSTKLEDSAMYFCASTREGRGNEQFFGPGTRLTVL.

The sample holds a few counts of this clone. The CDR3 region is CASSVRGVDEQFF. The CDR3 DNA reads TGTGCCAGCAGCGTCCGGGGGGTCGATGAGCAGTTCTTC. The genes are TRBV9 and TRBJ2-1, with TRBD2 matching over 7 bases. The CDR3 is made up of 13 amino acids. V gave up 2 bases and J gave up 8 bases; unmatched junction bases: 4. The germline V gene encodes CDR1 SGDLS and CDR2 YYNGEE. Combining the CDR3 with reference TRBV9 and TRBJ2-1 gives the whole variable domain DSGVTQTPKHLITATGQRVTLRCSPRSGDLSVYWYQQSLDQGLQFLIQYYNGEERAKGNILERFSAQQFPDLHSELNLSSLELGDSALYFCASSVRGVDEQFFGPGTRLTVL.